These 21 T cell receptor beta chains were sequenced from one sample in a study of response to subunit inactivated influenza vaccine. One entry per CDR3 protein results from TCRdb running MiXCR on the RT-PCR reads. Of 300,000 to 350,000 distinct CDR3 sequences detected, just over 20% appear once; the ten largest clones hold about 10%. The input for sequencing was PBMCs from blood, taken less than 22 months after vaccination. Every receptor here comes from a man between 50 and 70 years old who received an inactivated influenza vaccine.

The gene calls are TRBV12-3 or TRBV12-4 and TRBJ1-1, with unresolved D. The CDR3 loop spans 13 amino acids. V lost 2 bases, J lost 11 bases, and 15 bases lay in between. CDR3 sequence: CASSLSAVKRAFF. The DNA of the CDR3 is TGTGCCAGCAGTTTATCTGCTGTGAAGCGGGCTTTCTTT.

J is TRBJ1-1 and V is TRBV15; D gene unclear. The V gene lost 1 base and the J gene lost 1 base, with 4 bases spanning the gap. CDR1 LNHNV and CDR2 YYDKDF come from the germline V gene (reference sequence). This CDR3 contains 13 residues. CDR3 coding DNA: TGTGCCACCAGCAGAGGAGAGAACACTGAAGCTTTCTTT. Protein: CATSRGENTEAFF.

This clonotype was counted a few times. The chain combines TRBV11-3 with TRBJ2-2; possibly TRBD1 or TRBD2 for D (6 bases each). Between the trimmed V and J ends, which lost 4 bases and 7 bases, there was a span of 13 bases. The CDR3 has 14 amino acids. Germline lookup yields CDR1 SGHNT and CDR2 YENEEA. The CDR3 coding sequence is TGTGCCAGCAGCTCATCGGGGGCTAACGGGGAGCTGTTTTTT. Its translation is CASSSSGANGELFF.

The V gene is TRBV13, the J gene TRBJ2-1; 15 nucleotides match TRBD2. Germline V gives CDR1 PRHDT, CDR2 FYEKMQ (reference sequence). This CDR3 has 17 residues. After removal of 5 bases from V and 4 bases from J, the junction contained 6 bases not matched to a gene. The CDR3 DNA is TGTGCCAGCAGCGACGGACTAGCGGGAGGGACTTACAATGAGCAGTTCTTC. It encodes CASSDGLAGGTYNEQFF.

The chain employs TRBV3-1 and TRBJ2-7; TRBD2 agrees at 8 bases. From germline, CDR1 is LGHDT and CDR2 YNNKEL (reference sequence). The trim removed 5 bases at V and 6 bases at J, leaving 9 bases unmatched. This CDR3 region has 14 residues. In DNA, the CDR3 is TGTGCCAGCAGCACCAGTAGTCTAGCGGGCGAGCAGTACTTC. This sequence encodes CASSTSSLAGEQYF.

The chain's CDR3 is CASSLANNRGNTEAFF. CDR3 sequence (DNA): TGTGCCAGCAGCTTAGCGAATAACAGGGGGAACACTGAAGCTTTCTTT. The V call is TRBV7-8, the J call TRBJ1-1, with 7 bases fitting TRBD1. CDR3 length equals 16 residues. CDR1 and CDR2 from the germline V gene are SGHVS and FQNEAQ. Trimming took 0 bases from V and 1 from J; bases not matched to a gene: 5.

This clonotype was counted between two and nine times. The chain couples TRBV4-3 to TRBJ1-4; 8 bases fit TRBD1. Germline V gene lookup returns CDR1 LGHNA and CDR2 YSLEER. J gave up 0 bases and V 3 bases, and 18 bases lay outside the gene matches. The CDR3 runs to 21 residues. DNA for the CDR3: TGCGCCAGCAGCCAGGCTCCAGCAGGGGGCGGCCAACTCGCAACTAATGAAAAACTGTTTTTT. Translation gives CASSQAPAGGGQLATNEKLFF.

The count of this clonotype is one. This CDR3 reads CASSLRLAGGQQETQYF. Written as DNA, the CDR3 is TGCGCCAGCAGCCTACGACTAGCGGGGGGGCAGCAAGAGACCCAGTACTTC. This chain uses TRBV4-3 with TRBJ2-5; 14 positions match TRBD2. V lost 4 bases and J lost 2; bases outside the gene matches: 6. Germline V CDR1 and CDR2: LGHNA, YSLEER. This CDR3 contains 17 residues.

This clonotype occurred many times. The chain uses TRBV27 and TRBJ1-2; TRBD1 is a possible D gene (5 bases). Germline V CDR1 and CDR2: MNHEY, SMNVEV (reference sequence). CDR3 length equals 14 residues. Between the trimmed V and J ends, which lost 6 bases and 7 bases, there was a span of 18 bases. CDR3 nucleotides: TGTGCCAGCAGGCCAGGGACGCCGGGAGGTGGCTACACCTTC. It codes for CASRPGTPGGGYTF.

This clonotype was counted at least ten times. This chain joins TRBV4-3 and TRBJ1-1; 10 bases line up with TRBD1. The CDR3 totals 19 residues. The germline CDR1 and CDR2 sequences are LGHNA and YSLEER. V shed 0 bases, J shed 4 bases, and the junction held 14 bases outside the gene matches. The CDR3 protein is CASSQDIPFRTGGGTEAFF. In nucleotides, the CDR3 is TGCGCCAGCAGCCAAGATATACCCTTCCGGACAGGGGGGGGCACTGAAGCTTTCTTT.

This chain links TRBV12-3 or TRBV12-4 with TRBJ1-1; the D gene is possibly TRBD1 (6 bases). Trimming took 6 bases from V and 3 from J, leaving 14 bases between them. CDR3 length equals 14 residues. In DNA form, the CDR3 reads TGTGCCAGCAGGCAAAGGGACATGGACACTGAAGCTTTCTTT. The encoded protein is CASRQRDMDTEAFF.

V usage is TRBV5-1 and J usage is TRBJ2-1; D may be TRBD2 (6 bases). CDR1 SGHRS and CDR2 YFSETQ come from the germline V gene. V lost 0 bases to trimming and J lost 4 bases, with 14 bases between them. This CDR3 has 16 amino acids. For the CDR3, the DNA is TGCGCCAGCAGCTTGGAACCTAGCCGGGGGTACAATGAGCAGTTCTTC. As protein: CASSLEPSRGYNEQFF. Using reference TRBV5-1 and TRBJ2-1 for the parts outside the CDR3, the full variable domain is KAGVTQTPRYLIKTRGQQVTLSCSPISGHRSVSWYQQTPGQGLQFLFEYFSETQRNKGNFPGRFSGRQFSNSRSEMNVSTLELGDSALYLCASSLEPSRGYNEQFFGPGTRLTVL.

The chain recombines TRBV10-3 with TRBJ2-2, with D perhaps matching TRBD2 (6 bases). V lost 4 bases and J 7 bases, leaving 10 bases between the germline ends. Germline CDR1 and CDR2: ENHRY and SYGVKD. This CDR3 region has 13 residues. The CDR3 DNA sequence: TGTGCCATCAGTGTCACGCGGGACGGGGAGCTGTTTTTT. Amino acids: CAISVTRDGELFF.

The chain couples TRBV9 to TRBJ2-5, with TRBD2 matching over 9 bases. Per germline, CDR1 SGDLS and CDR2 YYNGEE. The ends lost 4 bases at V and 4 bases at J; junction bases unmatched: 8. This CDR3 is 15 amino acids long. The CDR3: CASSTEGTSRETQYF. As DNA, the CDR3 is TGTGCCAGCAGCACAGAAGGGACTAGCAGAGAGACCCAGTACTTC.

This clonotype has ten or more counts. The genes are TRBV29-1 and TRBJ1-1; D remains ambiguous. Trimming left V 7 bases short and J 1 base short, with 13 bases between. CDR1 and CDR2 from the germline V gene are SQVTM and ANQGSEA. The CDR3 runs 13 residues. The CDR3 sequence: CSGGPDRNTEAFF. CDR3 nucleotide sequence: TGCAGCGGAGGACCCGATAGGAACACTGAAGCTTTCTTT. Using reference TRBV29-1 and TRBJ1-1 for the parts outside the CDR3, the full variable domain is SAVISQKPSRDICQRGTSLTIQCQVDSQVTMMFWYRQQPGQSLTLIATANQGSEATYESGFVIDKFPISRPNLTFSTLTVSNMSPEDSSIYLCSGGPDRNTEAFFGQGTRLTVV.

This clonotype was picked up a small number of times. V gene TRBV10-3 combines with J gene TRBJ2-4; D tentatively reads TRBD1 or TRBD2 (5 bases each). The germline gives CDR1 ENHRY, CDR2 SYGVKD. Trimming shortened V by 3 bases and J by 10 bases, and 22 bases separated the two germline ends. The CDR3 sequence is 16 residues long. CDR3: CAISDPGPKARSIQYF. In DNA form, the CDR3 reads TGTGCCATCAGTGACCCGGGACCAAAAGCCAGATCTATTCAGTACTTC.

The sample holds a few counts of this clonotype. The chain combines TRBV19 with TRBJ2-2, with a tentative D call TRBD1 (5 bases). V lost 7 bases and J lost 2, with 11 bases in between. CDR3 length: 14 amino acids. In germline, CDR1 is LNHDA, CDR2 SQIVND (reference sequence). The CDR3 reads CASKQVPNTGELFF. The CDR3 nucleotides read TGTGCCAGTAAACAGGTTCCCAACACCGGGGAGCTGTTTTTT.

This clonotype was observed a single time. The chain employs TRBV4-3 and TRBJ2-1, with TRBD2 matching over 12 bases. The germline V gene encodes CDR1 LGHNA and CDR2 YSLEER. With 0 bases clipped from V and 1 base from J, the junction kept 1 base outside the gene matches. This CDR3 contains 17 residues. Here the CDR3 reads CASSQELAGGSYNEQFF. The CDR3 nucleotides are TGCGCCAGCAGCCAAGAACTAGCGGGAGGTTCCTACAATGAGCAGTTCTTC.

The chain recombines TRBV7-2 with TRBJ2-7; D possibly corresponds to TRBD2 (5 bases). This CDR3 comprises 14 residues. In germline, CDR1 is SGHTA, CDR2 FQGNSA. V was clipped by 2 bases and J by 2 bases, with 10 bases between them. CDR3 in amino acids: CASSLTGSAYEQYF. CDR3 nucleotide sequence: TGTGCCAGCAGCTTAACGGGAAGTGCCTACGAGCAGTACTTC.

This clonotype was observed a few times. The gene calls are TRBV28 and TRBJ1-1; D ambiguous. V shed 2 bases and J shed 0 bases, with 7 bases lying between them. From germline, CDR1 is MDHEN and CDR2 SYDVKM. There are 14 residues in the CDR3. CDR3 DNA: TGTGCCAGCAGTTTACGGGTGTTGAACACTGAAGCTTTCTTT. Translated, it gives CASSLRVLNTEAFF. The full variable domain, completed using reference TRBV28 and TRBJ1-1, is DVKVTQSSRYLVKRTGEKVFLECVQDMDHENMFWYRQDPGLGLRLIYFSYDVKMKEKGDIPEGYSVSREKKERFSLILESASTNQTSMYLCASSLRVLNTEAFFGQGTRLTVV.

This clonotype was observed a handful of times. The chain recombines TRBV12-3 or TRBV12-4 with TRBJ1-2; D is possibly TRBD1 (5 bases). The CDR3 is 15 amino acids. The V end lost 2 bases, the J end lost 4 bases, and 14 bases lay between the germline ends. The CDR3 DNA is TGTGCCAGCAGTTTAAGGAGGGGTGCCCTCTATGGCTACACCTTC. Residues: CASSLRRGALYGYTF.